Listed here are 18 T cell receptor beta chains from one sample, sequenced in a study of T cell responses to AZD1222 COVID-19 vaccine. Here immunoSEQ multiplex PCR was the method, and the copy in TCRdb shows in-frame clones only, minus some. The sample records 120,000 or so clones, around 89% being singletons. The specimen was peripheral blood, collected on day 0 of MenACWY control vaccination. The receptors derive from an adult in good health.

The chain employs TRBV27 and TRBJ1-1; no reliable D call. The germline CDR1 and CDR2 sequences are MNHEY and SMNVEV (reference sequence). V gave up 3 bases and J gave up 0 bases, with 8 bases separating them. The CDR3 sequence is 14 residues long. CDR3 amino acids: CASSFRHLNTEAFF. DNA of the CDR3: TGTGCCAGCAGTTTCCGGCACTTGAACACTGAAGCTTTCTTT.

V and J are TRBV10-3 and TRBJ2-2; perhaps TRBD1 as D (5 bases). This CDR3 region has 14 residues. Germline lookup yields CDR1 ENHRY and CDR2 SYGVKD. The V gene lost 8 bases and the J gene lost 1 base, with 11 bases spanning the gap. CDR3 amino acids: CAIQGFENTGELFF. CDR3 DNA sequence: TGTGCCATCCAGGGTTTTGAGAACACCGGGGAGCTGTTTTTT.

The chain has TRBV7-3 and TRBJ2-5; D not resolved. The V and J ends lost 2 bases and 3 bases respectively, with 7 bases between them. Germline CDR1 is SGHTA and CDR2 is FQGTGA. The CDR3 runs 13 residues. This chain's CDR3 is CASSLGPEETQYF. In DNA, the CDR3 is TGTGCCAGCAGCTTAGGGCCAGAAGAGACCCAGTACTTC. Using reference TRBV7-3 and TRBJ2-5 for the parts outside the CDR3, the full variable domain is GAGVSQTPSNKVTEKGKYVELRCDPISGHTALYWYRQSLGQGPEFLIYFQGTGAADDSGLPNDRFFAVRPEGSVSTLKIQRTERGDSAVYLCASSLGPEETQYFGPGTRLLVL.

This sequence joins TRBV3-1 (or the pseudogene TRBV3-2) and TRBJ1-4; perhaps TRBD1 as D (5 bases). CDR3 size: 15 residues. Between the trimmed V and J ends, which lost 0 bases and 7 bases, there was a span of 12 bases. Germline CDR1 is LGHDT and CDR2 is YNNKEL (reference sequence). CDR3 bases: TGTGCCAGCAGCCAAGATGTCGGGGCGCGTGAAAAACTGTTTTTT. Its translation is CASSQDVGAREKLFF.

V gene TRBV5-5 combines with J gene TRBJ2-3; 8 bases line up with TRBD2. The trim removed 4 bases at V and 0 bases at J, leaving 4 bases unmatched. The CDR3 covers 15 residues. Germline CDR1 SGHKS, CDR2 YYEKEE (reference sequence). The CDR3 nucleotides are TGTGCCAGCAGCGGCGCTAGCGGGAGCACAGATACGCAGTATTTT. Amino acid sequence: CASSGASGSTDTQYF.

The chain employs TRBV7-9 and TRBJ1-3; D remains unclear. Germline V gene lookup returns CDR1 SEHNR and CDR2 FQNEAQ (reference sequence). This CDR3 region has 16 residues. V was trimmed by 4 bases and J by 0 bases, leaving 13 bases between them. This CDR3 reads CASSSRSAGSGNTIYF. CDR3 nucleotides: TGTGCCAGCAGCTCCCGGTCGGCGGGCTCTGGAAACACCATATATTTT.

The rearrangement uses TRBV9 and TRBJ1-2, with D hard to call. Germline V gives CDR1 SGDLS, CDR2 YYNGEE. The CDR3 is 15 amino acids. Trimming removed 3 bases at V and 0 bases at J, with 12 bases between. DNA of the CDR3: TGTGCCAGCAGCGCCAACCGCGCATCTAACTATGGCTACACCTTC. Translated: CASSANRASNYGYTF.

The rearrangement uses TRBV11-3 and TRBJ2-3; 8 bases agree with TRBD2. V was pared by 2 bases and J by 3 bases, with 4 bases of the junction left unmatched. CDR1 and CDR2 from the germline V gene are SGHNT and YENEEA. This CDR3 has 15 amino acids. CDR3 sequence (DNA): TGTGCCAGCAGCTTATTCGGGAGGGAGACAGATACGCAGTATTTT. Amino acids: CASSLFGRETDTQYF.

This sequence joins TRBV6-1 and TRBJ2-1, with TRBD2 identical over 8 bases. The CDR3 runs 15 residues. V was pared by 1 base and J by 3 bases, with 2 bases of the junction left unmatched. Looked up from germline, CDR1 is MNHNS and CDR2 is SASEGT. In DNA, the CDR3 is TGTGCCAGCAGTGAAGTGGGACTAGACTACAATGAGCAGTTCTTC. It specifies CASSEVGLDYNEQFF.

The rearrangement links TRBV28 to TRBJ2-7; D gene uncertain. Per germline, CDR1 MDHEN and CDR2 SYDVKM. V lost 4 bases and J lost 4, with 14 bases in between. The CDR3 extends over 14 amino acids. The CDR3 DNA sequence: TGTGCCAGCAGTTCGAGCACGATGGAATACGAGCAGTACTTC. Translation: CASSSSTMEYEQYF. Full variable domain (remainder filled in from reference TRBV28 and TRBJ2-7): DVKVTQSSRYLVKRTGEKVFLECVQDMDHENMFWYRQDPGLGLRLIYFSYDVKMKEKGDIPEGYSVSREKKERFSLILESASTNQTSMYLCASSSSTMEYEQYFGPGTRLTVT.

The chain joins TRBV7-9 to TRBJ1-1; D is perhaps TRBD1 (6 bases). The germline CDR1 and CDR2 sequences are SEHNR and FQNEAQ (reference sequence). V shed 2 bases and J shed 1 base, with 8 bases lying between them. This CDR3 comprises 14 residues. CDR3 coding DNA: TGTGCCAGCAGCTTACGGGGGCAGAACACTGAAGCTTTCTTT. Translating it yields CASSLRGQNTEAFF.

The chain combines TRBV12-3 or TRBV12-4 with TRBJ1-2; D not certain. Trimming took 2 bases from V and 7 from J, leaving 8 bases between them. The CDR3 length is 12 residues. The CDR3 region is CASSLIGVGYTF. The CDR3 nucleotides read TGTGCCAGCAGTTTAATCGGGGTTGGCTACACCTTC.

The rearrangement uses TRBV6-5 and TRBJ1-3; perhaps TRBD1 as D (6 bases). The CDR3 sequence is 13 residues long. V was trimmed by 8 bases and J by 2 bases, leaving 10 bases between them. Germline CDR1 MNHEY, CDR2 SVGAGI. In DNA form, the CDR3 reads TGTGCCAGCTACTGGACAGCTGGAAACACCATATATTTT. Amino acid sequence: CASYWTAGNTIYF.

CDR3 region: CSVLDGNTEAFF. The CDR3 nucleotides are TGCAGCGTCCTGGACGGGAACACTGAAGCTTTCTTT. The chain recombines TRBV29-1 with TRBJ1-1; D gene uncertain. The V and J ends lost 6 bases and 1 base respectively, with 9 bases between them. The CDR3 has 12 residues. Germline CDR1 SQVTM, CDR2 ANQGSEA.

The chain recombines TRBV7-6 with TRBJ1-1; no clear D gene. From germline, CDR1 is SGHVS and CDR2 FNYEAQ. Trimming removed 4 bases at V and 4 bases at J, with 16 bases between. The CDR3 has 15 amino acids. The CDR3 coding sequence is TGTGCCAGCAGCTCAGACCTTTGGGGAGTCACTGAAGCTTTCTTT. This encodes CASSSDLWGVTEAFF.

V and J are TRBV5-4 and TRBJ2-1; TRBD2 agrees at 11 bases. V lost 5 bases, J lost 8 bases, and 12 bases stayed unmatched. The CDR3 covers 16 residues. Looked up from germline, CDR1 is SGHNT and CDR2 is YYREEE (reference sequence). CDR3 in amino acids: CASRVELAGVSDEQFF. The CDR3 bases are TGTGCCAGCAGAGTGGAACTAGCGGGAGTCTCGGATGAGCAGTTCTTC.

V gene TRBV5-4 combines with J gene TRBJ1-1; 11 bases map to TRBD1. V shed 1 base, J shed 10 bases, and the junction held 6 bases outside the gene matches. This CDR3 spans 14 amino acids. Looked up from germline, CDR1 is SGHNT and CDR2 is YYREEE (reference sequence). Here the CDR3 DNA reads TGTGCCAGCAGCTTGAAGGGACAGGGGGAAGTAGCTTTCTTT. Its translation: CASSLKGQGEVAFF.

The chain links TRBV12-5 to TRBJ1-1, with D possibly TRBD1 on 5 matching bases. Germline V gene lookup returns CDR1 LGHNT and CDR2 FRNRAP. The length of the CDR3 is 17 residues. V was trimmed by 1 base and J by 3 bases, leaving 18 bases between them. In DNA form, the CDR3 reads TGTGCTAGTGGTTTGGACCCGATGAAGGGGACGGACACTGAAGCTTTCTTT. Translated: CASGLDPMKGTDTEAFF.